A single sample gave rise to the 32 T cell receptor beta chains below, sequenced in a study of blood T cell repertoires in COVID-19. TCRdb keeps only in-frame clones here, not all; method: immunoSEQ multiplex PCR. The profile shows 100,000 or so clones, 75% to 85% of them singletons. The sample taken for sequencing was peripheral blood. Source of these receptors: a human donor in a cohort sampled during active COVID-19.

The V and J genes are TRBV3-1 (or the pseudogene TRBV3-2) and TRBJ2-5; TRBD1 agrees at 8 bases. This CDR3 spans 14 amino acids. V trimming: 4 bases; J trimming: 6 bases; junction bases outside the gene matches: 7. Germline V lookup: CDR1 LGHDT, CDR2 YNNKEL (reference sequence). As DNA, the CDR3 is TGTGCCAGCAGCCCCCCGGGACAGGCTCAGACCCAGTACTTC. Protein sequence: CASSPPGQAQTQYF.

V usage is TRBV19 and J usage is TRBJ2-1; D remains unclear. Trimming shortened V by 5 bases and J by 2 bases, and 10 bases separated the two germline ends. Looked up from germline, CDR1 is LNHDA and CDR2 is SQIVND (reference sequence). This CDR3 has 14 residues. CDR3 sequence reads: CASSPRSAYNEQFF. The CDR3 nucleotides are TGTGCCAGTAGTCCTCGGAGTGCCTACAATGAGCAGTTCTTC.

The chain has TRBV28 and TRBJ2-7; tentative D call: TRBD2 (5 bases). The CDR3 has 11 amino acids. Trimming removed 8 bases from V and 2 bases from J, with 7 bases in between. Germline V gene lookup returns CDR1 MDHEN and CDR2 SYDVKM. This chain's CDR3 is CASGSPYEQYF. CDR3 nucleotides: TGTGCCAGCGGGAGCCCCTACGAGCAGTACTTC.

This clone was found once. The chain recombines TRBV29-1 with TRBJ2-5; 7 bases line up with TRBD2. The J call may not be correct, given that the DNA end is closer to TRBJ2-7. CDR1 and CDR2 (germline): SQVTM, ANQGSEA. This CDR3 has 12 residues. The CDR3, as DNA: TGCAGCGTTGAAGGCCTAGCGGACGAGCAGTACTTC. This encodes CSVEGLADEQYF.

The chain carries TRBV28 and TRBJ2-7; TRBD1 matches at 9 bases. Germline values: CDR1 MDHEN, CDR2 SYDVKM. The V segment lost 6 bases and the J segment 5 bases; nucleotides outside the gene matches: 11. The CDR3 is 15 residues long. The CDR3 here is CASRSAGTGGDEQYF. The CDR3 DNA is TGTGCCAGCAGGTCCGCAGGTACAGGGGGCGACGAGCAGTACTTC.

The chain joins TRBV30 to TRBJ1-2; tentatively, D is TRBD1 (6 bases). Trimming removed 3 bases from V and 5 bases from J, with 13 bases in between. The CDR3 has 13 residues. Germline V CDR1 and CDR2: GTSNPN, SVGIG (reference sequence). The CDR3 here is CAWSHGGLYGYTF. In DNA form, the CDR3 reads TGTGCCTGGAGCCATGGGGGCTTGTATGGCTACACCTTC.

The chain recombines TRBV11-3 with TRBJ2-7, with TRBD1 as a possible D gene (6 bases). The CDR3 sequence is 14 residues long. Deletions cut 1 base from V and 4 bases from J, with 11 bases between. Germline CDR1 and CDR2: SGHNT and YENEEA. The CDR3 is CASSLVPGVYEQYF. CDR3 DNA sequence: TGTGCCAGCAGCTTAGTACCAGGGGTTTACGAGCAGTACTTC.

This chain uses TRBV2 with TRBJ1-2; 10 nucleotides line up with TRBD1. Germline loops: CDR1 SNHLY, CDR2 FYNNEI. Losses at the gene ends were 6 bases for V and 2 bases for J; bases not matched to a gene: 6. There are 15 residues in the CDR3. CDR3 DNA: TGTGCCAGCAGGGAATCGGACAGGGGGAACTATGGCTACACCTTC. Translation gives CASRESDRGNYGYTF.

This clone was recorded only once. This chain links TRBV7-8 with TRBJ1-1, with D possibly being TRBD1 (5 bases). Trimming removed 3 bases from V and 7 bases from J, with 12 bases in between. This CDR3 is 13 amino acids long. Germline CDR1 is SGHVS and CDR2 is FQNEAQ. The CDR3 protein is CASSFVGHLEAFF. The CDR3 coding sequence is TGTGCCAGCAGCTTTGTTGGACATCTTGAAGCTTTCTTT.

The chain carries TRBV28 and TRBJ2-5; 9 bases match TRBD1. J was trimmed by 7 bases and V by 7 bases; bases with no gene match: 13. The germline gives CDR1 MDHEN, CDR2 SYDVKM. There are 15 residues in the CDR3. CDR3 nucleotide sequence: TGTGCCAGCATTACGAACAGGGGGCGCTGGGGGACCCAGTACTTC. This encodes CASITNRGRWGTQYF.

CDR3 nucleotide sequence: TGTGCCAGCAGCTCCGGGACTACGTTTGGCGAGCAGTACTTC. This sequence encodes CASSSGTTFGEQYF. The chain has TRBV11-2 and TRBJ2-7, with TRBD2 matching 7 bases. CDR1 and CDR2 from the germline V gene are SGHAT and FQNNGV. This CDR3 is built from 14 residues. V lost 4 bases, J lost 6 bases, and 9 bases stayed unmatched. Full variable domain (rest looked up from reference TRBV11-2 and TRBJ2-7): EAGVAQSPRYKIIEKRQSVAFWCNPISGHATLYWYQQILGQGPKLLIQFQNNGVVDDSQLPKDRFSAERLKGVDSTLKIQPAKLEDSAVYLCASSSGTTFGEQYFGPGTRLTVT.

This chain joins TRBV11-1 and TRBJ2-3, with D possibly being TRBD1 (8 bases). CDR1 SGHAT and CDR2 FQDESV come from the germline V gene (reference sequence). V was clipped by 5 bases and J by 5 bases, with 17 bases between them. The CDR3 loop spans 15 amino acids. The CDR3: CASSPGQGGRDTQYF. The CDR3 nucleotides read TGTGCCAGCAGCCCCGGACAGGGAGGGAGAGATACGCAGTATTTT.

The rearrangement uses TRBV5-1 and TRBJ2-2, with D possibly matching TRBD1 (6 bases). V dropped 0 bases and J dropped 4 bases, with 10 bases sitting between them. Germline values: CDR1 SGHRS, CDR2 YFSETQ. CDR3 length: 15 amino acids. The CDR3 DNA reads as TGCGCCAGCAGCTTGGGGACAGCCTCCACCGGGGAGCTGTTTTTT. It specifies CASSLGTASTGELFF.

The chain combines TRBV6-5 with TRBJ2-7; 8 nucleotides align to TRBD1. The V and J ends lost 8 bases and 2 bases, in that order; junction bases with no gene match: 5. The germline gives CDR1 MNHEY, CDR2 SVGAGI. The CDR3 totals 13 residues. The CDR3 nucleotides are TGTGCCAGCGCTAGGACAGGGACCTACGAGCAGTACTTC. Encoded protein: CASARTGTYEQYF.

This clone was seen at least ten times. V and J are TRBV6-6 and TRBJ2-7; the match to TRBD1 covers 8 bases. Germline V gene lookup returns CDR1 MNHNY and CDR2 SVGAGI (reference sequence). CDR3 size: 16 residues. V lost 8 bases and J lost 5; bases outside the gene matches: 17. The CDR3: CASSPSKAGGQHEQYF. The CDR3 region has the DNA TGTGCCAGCTCCCCATCGAAGGCAGGGGGCCAACACGAGCAGTACTTC.

This chain joins TRBV27 and TRBJ2-1, with 7 bases matching TRBD2. V was clipped by 7 bases and J by 0 bases; unmatched bases: 12. Germline CDR1 and CDR2: MNHEY and SMNVEV (reference sequence). CDR3 length equals 17 residues. The CDR3: CASTPLADISSYNEQFF. The CDR3 DNA follows: TGTGCCAGCACTCCCCTAGCGGATATTAGCTCCTACAATGAGCAGTTCTTC.

V usage is TRBV30 and J usage is TRBJ1-4; maybe TRBD1 (6 bases). Germline V gene data show CDR1 as GTSNPN and CDR2 as SVGIG (reference sequence). The V end lost 2 bases, the J end lost 6 bases, and 10 bases lay between the germline ends. This CDR3 is 13 amino acids long. CDR3 sequence reads: CAWSPQGYEKLFF. DNA of the CDR3: TGTGCCTGGAGTCCGCAGGGGTATGAAAAACTGTTTTTT. Based on the CDR3 plus reference TRBV30 and TRBJ1-4, the full variable domain is SQTIHQWPATLVQPVGSPLSLECTVEGTSNPNLYWYRQAAGRGLQLLFYSVGIGQISSEVPQNLSASRPQDRQFILSSKKLLLSDSGFYLCAWSPQGYEKLFFGSGTQLSVL.

The rearrangement joins TRBV5-5 to TRBJ1-6; no clear D gene. CDR1 and CDR2 from the germline V gene are SGHKS and YYEKEE (reference sequence). V was shortened by 4 bases and J by 8 bases, with 13 bases between the two germline ends. The CDR3 contains 14 residues. This CDR3 is CASSDYQVYSPLHF. The CDR3 region has the DNA TGTGCCAGCAGCGACTACCAGGTCTATTCACCCCTCCACTTT.

The chain couples TRBV2 to TRBJ1-1, with D maybe TRBD1 (6 bases). Trimming stripped 4 bases from V and 2 bases from J, with 8 bases between. CDR1 is SNHLY, CDR2 FYNNEI, per germline. The length of the CDR3 is 13 residues. CDR3 loop: CASSGRGNTEAFF. CDR3 bases: TGTGCCAGCAGTGGCAGGGGTAACACTGAAGCTTTCTTT.

To note about this clone: The junction shows a germline mismatch at one end, possibly a read error. The chain joins TRBV7-7 to TRBJ2-7, with TRBD1 matching over 8 bases. The CDR3 length is 14 residues. Germline V gives CDR1 SSHAT, CDR2 FNYEAQ (reference sequence). CDR3 protein: CASSFADRAGEQYF. CDR3 sequence (DNA): TGTGCTAGCAGCTTTGCGGACAGGGCAGGAGAGCAGTACTTC.

The rearrangement links TRBV19 to TRBJ1-2; D gene ambiguous. The CDR3 length is 14 residues. The V end lost 1 base, the J end lost 8 bases, and 14 bases lay between the germline ends. Per germline, CDR1 LNHDA and CDR2 SQIVND (reference sequence). The CDR3 spells CASSIAGGKEGYTF. CDR3 bases: TGTGCCAGTAGTATAGCTGGCGGAAAGGAAGGCTACACCTTC.

The chain links TRBV19 to TRBJ1-1; D not resolved. V lost 8 bases to trimming and J lost 0 bases, with 10 bases between them. Germline V gene data show CDR1 as LNHDA and CDR2 as SQIVND (reference sequence). The CDR3 extends over 13 amino acids. Here the CDR3 reads CASRRSMNTEAFF. CDR3 in DNA: TGTGCCAGTCGTCGGAGCATGAACACTGAAGCTTTCTTT.

The genes are TRBV14 and TRBJ2-7, with 7 bases identical to TRBD2. The CDR3 extends over 17 amino acids. Germline V gives CDR1 SGHDN, CDR2 FVKESK. V gave up 0 bases and J gave up 4 bases; unmatched junction bases: 12. The CDR3 DNA is TGTGCCAGCAGCCAAGAATTTCTGGCTAGCGGATATTACGAGCAGTACTTC. It encodes CASSQEFLASGYYEQYF.

The chain carries TRBV11-2 and TRBJ2-7; 8 bases agree with TRBD2. CDR3 length: 15 amino acids. J gave up 4 bases and V 3 bases, and 8 bases lay outside the gene matches. Germline-derived CDR1 and CDR2 are SGHAT and FQNNGV. CDR3 residues: CASSFPSAGAYEQYF. Here the CDR3 DNA reads TGTGCCAGCAGCTTCCCCTCAGCGGGAGCTTACGAGCAGTACTTC.

This chain links TRBV7-8 with TRBJ1-2, with TRBD1 matching over 12 bases. The germline V gene encodes CDR1 SGHVS and CDR2 FQNEAQ. Trimming at V came to 3 bases and at J to 7 bases, leaving 9 bases not matched to a gene. The CDR3 runs 16 residues. This chain's CDR3 is CASSFNPGQGARGYTF. The CDR3 region has the DNA TGTGCCAGCAGCTTCAACCCGGGACAGGGGGCGCGTGGCTACACCTTC.

V and J are TRBV6-2 or TRBV6-3 and TRBJ2-7; 9 bases align to TRBD1. Per the germline V gene, CDR1 is MNHEY and CDR2 is SVGEGT. The CDR3 runs 16 residues. V lost 2 bases to trimming and J lost 3 bases; unmatched junction nucleotides: 8. CDR3 DNA sequence: TGTGCCAGCAGTTACGCCCTGGGACAGGGCCTCTACGAGCAGTACTTC. Translation: CASSYALGQGLYEQYF.

The table lists this clone with a count of one. DNA of the CDR3: TGTGCCAGCAGCGTAGCTCCCGGGCGGGGGGGAACAGATACGCAGTATTTT. This gives the protein CASSVAPGRGGTDTQYF. This chain links TRBV9 with TRBJ2-3, with 9 bases identical to TRBD2. Germline V lookup: CDR1 SGDLS, CDR2 YYNGEE. J gave up 3 bases and V 0 bases, and 8 bases lay outside the gene matches. This CDR3 is built from 17 residues.

The gene calls are TRBV19 and TRBJ1-6; a possible D gene is TRBD1 (5 bases). V lost 6 bases to trimming and J lost 6 bases, with 15 bases between them. CDR3 length: 15 amino acids. Per germline, CDR1 LNHDA and CDR2 SQIVND (reference sequence). In DNA form, the CDR3 reads TGTGCCAGTAGCCGAGATGGGGCCTTTAATTCACCCCTCCACTTT. As protein: CASSRDGAFNSPLHF. The full variable domain, in which reference TRBV19 and TRBJ1-6 provide the parts outside the CDR3, is DGGITQSPKYLFRKEGQNVTLSCEQNLNHDAMYWYRQDPGQGLRLIYYSQIVNDFQKGDIAEGYSVSREKKESFPLTVTSAQKNPTAFYLCASSRDGAFNSPLHFGNGTRLTVT.

The rearrangement uses TRBV6-2 or TRBV6-3 and TRBJ2-2; tentative D call: TRBD2 (5 bases). This CDR3 has 14 residues. V gave up 3 bases and J gave up 9 bases, with 14 bases separating them. The germline gives CDR1 MNHEY, CDR2 SVGEGT. CDR3 sequence reads: CASSYAGSPRELFF. The CDR3 region has the DNA TGTGCCAGCAGTTATGCGGGTTCCCCCAGGGAGCTGTTTTTT.

The chain employs TRBV3-1 (or the pseudogene TRBV3-2) and TRBJ1-6; 9 nucleotides agree with TRBD1. Germline CDR1 LGHDT, CDR2 YNNKEL (reference sequence). This CDR3 is 16 amino acids long. After removal of 5 bases from V and 1 base from J, the junction contained 3 bases not matched to a gene. CDR3 bases: TGTGCCAGCAGCTGGACAGGGGCGTCCTATAATTCACCCCTCCACTTT. Residues: CASSWTGASYNSPLHF.

V is TRBV6-2 or TRBV6-3 and J is TRBJ1-2, with 7 bases identical to TRBD1. V gave up 2 bases and J gave up 8 bases; unmatched junction bases: 8. CDR1 is MNHEY and CDR2 is SVGEGT in the germline V gene. CDR3 length: 14 amino acids. CDR3 protein: CASSYHGQALGYTF. CDR3 in DNA: TGTGCCAGCAGTTACCATGGACAGGCTCTCGGCTACACCTTC.

The chain carries TRBV7-8 and TRBJ1-5, with no clear D. This CDR3 is built from 16 residues. Germline V lookup: CDR1 SGHVS, CDR2 FQNEAQ. The V end lost 0 bases, the J end lost 6 bases, and 15 bases lay between the germline ends. The CDR3 region has the DNA TGTGCCAGCAGCTTAGCGGTGTGGACGGGAGGTCAGCCCCAGCATTTT. It yields the protein CASSLAVWTGGQPQHF.